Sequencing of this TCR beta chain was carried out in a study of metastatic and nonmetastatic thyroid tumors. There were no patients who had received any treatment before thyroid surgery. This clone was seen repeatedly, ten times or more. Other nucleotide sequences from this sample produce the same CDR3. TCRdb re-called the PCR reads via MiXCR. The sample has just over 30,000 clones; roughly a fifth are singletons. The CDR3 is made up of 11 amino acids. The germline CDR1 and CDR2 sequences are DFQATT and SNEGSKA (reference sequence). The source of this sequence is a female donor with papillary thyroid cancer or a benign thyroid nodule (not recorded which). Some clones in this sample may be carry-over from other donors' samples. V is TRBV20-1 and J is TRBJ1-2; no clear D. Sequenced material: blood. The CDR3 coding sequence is TGCAGAGCCCCGGCCCAAGGCGGCTACACCTTC. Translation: CRAPAQGGYTF.